In this sample, the clone carrying this T cell receptor (beta chain) turned up a few times. This sample was taken from a study of T cells in Graves' hyperthyroidism and ophthalmopathy. Amplification yielded TCR beta CDR3 regions, with RNA transcripts as the source. With the HTBI primer set, the TCR CDR3 went through a first round of RT-PCR. TCRdb independently ran MiXCR on the multiplex PCR reads; one entry per CDR3 protein. The profile shows about 570,000 distinct CDR3 sequences, 46% of them singletons. Germline CDR1 reads PRHDT; CDR2 reads FYEKMQ (reference sequence). Trimming removed 1 base from V and 2 bases from J, with 9 bases in between. This CDR3 spans 14 amino acids.

The sequence was collected from an adult woman with Graves' disease, either hyperthyroidism or ophthalmopathy (not recorded which). The sample taken for sequencing was peripheral blood or thyroid tissue (not recorded which). The genes are TRBV13 and TRBJ2-7; D unclear. Written as DNA, the CDR3 is TGTGCCAGCAGCTTAGCGGTCAACACCTACGAGCAGTACTTC. Translation gives CASSLAVNTYEQYF.